These 14 T cell receptor beta chains came from one sample sequenced in a study of identical twins (dated by TCRdb to the mid-2010s). The library was generated by 5' RACE. Sequenced using an Illumina HiSeq 2000. Clones were called with MiXCR by TCRdb after fastp trimmed the public reads at Q25, and only in-frame beta chains were retained. Rows matching on CDR3 protein sequence are summarized as one entry with the most common DNA and genes. The sample data list some 710,000 distinct CDR3 sequences, and around 6% of these were observed just once. The ten largest make up 1.5% to 2% of the sample. The sample comprised naive T cells sorted from blood. The cell subset or site label of this sample denotes: cells isolated with a human naive T-cell isolation kit. Receptor source: a man aged 18-30 years in good health.

The CDR3 loop is CASSLGMVYEQYF. DNA for the CDR3: TGTGCCAGCAGCCTGGGAATGGTCTACGAGCAGTACTTC. V gene TRBV3-1 combines with J gene TRBJ2-7; D is undetermined. The CDR3 length is 13 residues. Trimming pared 4 bases from V and 3 bases from J, leaving 10 bases between. The V gene's germline CDR1 is LGHDT and CDR2 YNNKEL (reference sequence).

This clonotype was detected ten times or more. This chain joins TRBV5-1 and TRBJ2-5, with no clear D. The CDR3 spans 13 residues. The germline V gene has CDR1 SGHRS and CDR2 YFSETQ. V was trimmed by 4 bases and J by 5 bases, leaving 12 bases between them. The CDR3 bases are TGCGCCAGCAGCCCCCGATCCGGGGAGACCCAGTACTTC. Encoded protein: CASSPRSGETQYF. Together with reference TRBV5-1 and TRBJ2-5, the CDR3 gives the full variable domain: KAGVTQTPRYLIKTRGQQVTLSCSPISGHRSVSWYQQTPGQGLQFLFEYFSETQRNKGNFPGRFSGRQFSNSRSEMNVSTLELGDSALYLCASSPRSGETQYFGPGTRLLVL.

This clonotype was seen only a few times. The CDR3 sequence is CASSLVRGWADEKLFF. The CDR3 coding sequence is TGTGCCAGCAGCTTGGTACGGGGGTGGGCAGACGAAAAACTGTTTTTT. The rearrangement joins TRBV5-5 to TRBJ1-4; possibly TRBD1 for D (5 bases). In germline, CDR1 is SGHKS, CDR2 YYEKEE (reference sequence). CDR3 size: 16 residues. Trimming left V 0 bases short and J 8 bases short, with 17 bases between. Complete variable domain (other parts from reference TRBV5-5 and TRBJ1-4): DAGVTQSPTHLIKTRGQQVTLRCSPISGHKSVSWYQQVLGQGPQFIFQYYEKEERGRGNFPDRFSARQFPNYSSELNVNALLLGDSALYLCASSLVRGWADEKLFFGSGTQLSVL.

This clonotype was detected many times. J is TRBJ2-7 and V is TRBV27; D is tentatively TRBD1 or TRBD2 (5 bases each). The germline V and J ends were trimmed by 0 bases and 3 bases, with 21 bases remaining between them. The germline gives CDR1 MNHEY, CDR2 SMNVEV (reference sequence). The CDR3 length is 18 residues. Here the CDR3 DNA reads TGTGCCAGCAGTTTATCGAAGATAGTTACGGGACCGAGCTACGAGCAGTACTTC. Translated: CASSLSKIVTGPSYEQYF.

This clonotype came up many times. The genes are TRBV12-3 or TRBV12-4 and TRBJ2-1, with TRBD2 as a possible D gene (6 bases). Trimming left V 4 bases short and J 6 bases short, with 19 bases between. CDR3 length equals 16 residues. CDR3 DNA: TGTGCCAGCAGTTCCCGGGACTTCAAGGGCCGCAATGAGCAGTTCTTC. Translated: CASSSRDFKGRNEQFF.

This clonotype was detected many times. J is TRBJ2-2 and V is TRBV12-3 or TRBV12-4, with 14 bases aligning to TRBD2. V was clipped by 4 bases and J by 1 base; unmatched bases: 2. CDR3 length: 17 residues. CDR3 loop: CASSYGLAGGNTGELFF. Here the CDR3 DNA reads TGTGCCAGCAGTTACGGACTAGCGGGAGGGAACACCGGGGAGCTGTTTTTT.

The V gene is TRBV6-2 or TRBV6-3, the J gene TRBJ1-2; 10 nucleotides agree with TRBD1. Germline CDR1 is MNHEY and CDR2 is SVGEGT. Trimming at V came to 4 bases and at J to 7 bases, leaving 9 bases not matched to a gene. The CDR3 has 15 residues. The CDR3 DNA sequence: TGTGCCAGCAGTTCCCCCGGGACAGGGGTCCCTGGCTACACCTTC. Its translation: CASSSPGTGVPGYTF.

This clonotype was seen ten or more times. This chain links TRBV10-3 with TRBJ2-5; perhaps TRBD1 as D (5 bases). The ends were cut back, 6 bases at V and 1 base at J, with 12 bases in the middle. Germline V CDR1 and CDR2: ENHRY, SYGVKD. The CDR3 consists of 14 residues. For the CDR3, the DNA is TGTGCCATCAGGGATATACAGGCCCAAGAGACCCAGTACTTC. This translates into CAIRDIQAQETQYF.

This clonotype was picked up many times. This chain connects TRBV6-1 to TRBJ2-7; D may be TRBD1 (5 bases). The V and J ends lost 6 bases and 2 bases respectively, with 14 bases between them. Germline assignment: CDR1 MNHNS and CDR2 SASEGT. The CDR3 consists of 14 residues. The CDR3 DNA is TGTGCCAGCAGCGTGACAGTCTACACCTACGAGCAGTACTTC. Translating it yields CASSVTVYTYEQYF.

This clonotype was detected only a few times. This rearrangement joins TRBV2 to TRBJ2-4, with TRBD2 identical over 12 bases. The germline CDR1 and CDR2 sequences are SNHLY and FYNNEI. V dropped 6 bases and J dropped 0; count of bases not matched to a gene: 6. The CDR3 has 17 amino acids. Here the CDR3 DNA reads TGTGCCAGCAGGACTAGCGGGAGAACCCTAGCCAAAAACATTCAGTACTTC. It translates to CASRTSGRTLAKNIQYF. The full variable domain, its missing parts supplied by reference TRBV2 and TRBJ2-4, is EPEVTQTPSHQVTQMGQEVILRCVPISNHLYFYWYRQILGQKVEFLVSFYNNEISEKSEIFDDQFSVERPDGSNFTLKIRSTKLEDSAMYFCASRTSGRTLAKNIQYFGAGTRLSVL.

Ten or more counts support this clonotype. CDR3 nucleotides: TGTGCCAGCAGCTCCAAGCACCGGGACGGTGAGACCCAGTACTTC. This codes for CASSSKHRDGETQYF. V usage is TRBV7-9 and J usage is TRBJ2-5; D tentatively fits TRBD1 or TRBD2 (5 bases each). The CDR3 length is 15 residues. Germline V CDR1 and CDR2: SEHNR, FQNEAQ (reference sequence). V lost 4 bases to trimming and J lost 5 bases, with 17 bases between them. The whole variable domain, remainder taken from reference TRBV7-9 and TRBJ2-5, is DTGVSQNPRHKITKRGQNVTFRCDPISEHNRLYWYRQTLGQGPEFLTYFQNEAQLEKSRLLSDRFSAERPKGSFSTLEIQRTEQGDSAMYLCASSSKHRDGETQYFGPGTRLLVL.

The CDR3 loop is CASSWAGTSGYEQYF. CDR3 nucleotide sequence: TGTGCCAGCAGCTGGGCCGGGACAAGTGGATACGAGCAGTACTTC. The chain employs TRBV7-9 and TRBJ2-7, with D possibly TRBD1 on 6 matching bases. This CDR3 contains 15 residues. Germline V gives CDR1 SEHNR, CDR2 FQNEAQ (reference sequence). Between the trimmed V and J ends, which lost 4 bases and 4 bases, there was a span of 17 bases.

The rearrangement links TRBV12-3 or TRBV12-4 to TRBJ1-2; D may be TRBD1 (6 bases). The CDR3 spans 12 residues. Trimming removed 4 bases at V and 5 bases at J, with 8 bases between. CDR3 nucleotide sequence: TGTGCCAGCAGTTACAGGGAGTATGGCTACACCTTC. Protein sequence: CASSYREYGYTF.

This clonotype was counted ten times or more. This chain connects TRBV9 to TRBJ2-1; D gene unclear. The V end was cut by 2 bases, the J end by 9 bases, with 12 bases between. CDR1 and CDR2 from the germline V gene are SGDLS and YYNGEE. The CDR3 is made up of 13 amino acids. The CDR3: CASSVAVQSEQFF. The CDR3 bases are TGTGCCAGCAGCGTCGCGGTTCAGAGTGAGCAGTTCTTC. Full variable domain (rest looked up from reference TRBV9 and TRBJ2-1): DSGVTQTPKHLITATGQRVTLRCSPRSGDLSVYWYQQSLDQGLQFLIQYYNGEERAKGNILERFSAQQFPDLHSELNLSSLELGDSALYFCASSVAVQSEQFFGPGTRLTVL.